Sequencing of this T cell receptor beta chain was carried out in a study of T cells in localized non-small cell lung cancer. This clone was counted ten times or more. Its specificity is unknown. Per the germline V gene, CDR1 is SGHVS and CDR2 is FQNEAQ. The CDR3 has 13 amino acids. The trim removed 3 bases at V and 8 bases at J, leaving 6 bases unmatched. The assay was immunoSEQ multiplex PCR, and TCRdb's table has in-frame clones only and misses some. The table lists some 11,000 clones, 29% of them singletons. Study results and limitations: Median roughly 57 top-100 tumor clones were shared with paired adjacent lung.

The material was lung tumor tissue, obtained before any cancer treatment. The clonotype was recovered from a man aged 40-75 years with stage I lung adenocarcinoma. The chain recombines TRBV7-8 with TRBJ1-2, with 7 bases aligning to TRBD1. The CDR3 protein is CASSFGRGEGYTF. CDR3 bases: TGTGCCAGCAGCTTTGGCAGGGGGGAAGGCTACACCTTC.